Listed here are 31 T cell receptor beta chains from one sample, sequenced in a study of T-cell reconstitution after alpha-beta-depleted transplantation in children. Preparing the TCRbeta library involved the use of unique molecular identifiers. TCRdb used MiXCR to reprocess the PCR reads, holding one entry per CDR3 protein. In the table there are hundreds of thousands of distinct CDR3 sequences, approximately 17% of which are singletons. Material: PBMCs from the stem cell graft donor, obtained from the stem cell graft. The source is a human donor who donated a stem cell graft to a child with acute myeloid leukemia.

For the CDR3, the DNA is TGTGCCAGCAGCTTAGGGTCCCACGGGACCTACAATGAGCAGTTCTTC. Encoded protein: CASSLGSHGTYNEQFF. The chain couples TRBV7-8 to TRBJ2-1; TRBD2 is a possible D gene (5 bases). The V and J ends lost 1 base and 2 bases respectively, with 12 bases between them. The CDR3 totals 16 residues. Germline CDR1 reads SGHVS; CDR2 reads FQNEAQ. The entire variable domain, with the rest obtained from reference TRBV7-8 and TRBJ2-1, is as follows: GAGVSQSPRYKVAKRGQDVALRCDPISGHVSLFWYQQALGQGPEFLTYFQNEAQLDKSGLPSDRFFAERPEGSVSTLKIQRTQQEDSAVYLCASSLGSHGTYNEQFFGPGTRLTVL.

Ten or more counts support this clonotype. The chain recombines TRBV7-2 with TRBJ2-5, with TRBD2 identical over 8 bases. Trimming removed 1 base from V and 0 bases from J; junction bases left unmatched: 4. This CDR3 is built from 16 residues. Per germline, CDR1 SGHTA and CDR2 FQGNSA. CDR3 bases: TGTGCCAGCAGCTTAGAGGCGGGGGGTTACCAAGAGACCCAGTACTTC. Translation: CASSLEAGGYQETQYF.

This clonotype was detected many times. The chain is built from TRBV7-2 and TRBJ2-1; no firm D call. Deletions cut 3 bases from V and 13 bases from J, with 13 bases between. This CDR3 spans 12 amino acids. Germline V CDR1 and CDR2: SGHTA, FQGNSA. CDR3 DNA: TGTGCCAGCAGCTTCCCTAGGTCCCATCAGTTCTTC. Encoded protein: CASSFPRSHQFF.

This clonotype was recorded at least ten times. The rearrangement links TRBV5-1 to TRBJ2-3; TRBD2 agrees at 10 bases. Trimming removed 1 base from V and 5 bases from J; junction bases left unmatched: 7. This CDR3 is 16 amino acids long. Germline lookup yields CDR1 SGHRS and CDR2 YFSETQ. For the CDR3, the DNA is TGCGCCAGCAGCTTGTCGAGCGGGGGGGCGATAGATACGCAGTATTTT. Its protein product is CASSLSSGGAIDTQYF.

This clonotype came up a few times. The chain combines TRBV11-1 with TRBJ2-5, with D uncertain. Trimming took off 6 bases at V and 3 bases at J, with 26 bases between the two ends. Germline loops: CDR1 SGHAT, CDR2 FQDESV (reference sequence). The CDR3 extends over 18 amino acids. The CDR3 nucleotides are TGTGCCAGCAGATCAAGTATAACTGGGGTTTCAGGAGAAGAGACCCAGTACTTC. Translating it yields CASRSSITGVSGEETQYF.

Concerning this clonotype: Given a much more abundant clone one base away, this may be a read error. The V and J genes are TRBV12-3 or TRBV12-4 and TRBJ1-2; 9 positions match TRBD1. This CDR3 has 12 amino acids. With 6 bases clipped from V and 12 bases from J, the junction kept 8 bases outside the gene matches. CDR3 residues: CASSDRGYGHTF. The CDR3 DNA reads as TGTGCCAGCAGCGACAGGGGGTACGGCCACACCTTC.

This sequence joins TRBV3-1 and TRBJ1-2; D uncertain. V was shortened by 0 bases and J by 4 bases, with 9 bases between the two germline ends. This CDR3 spans 14 amino acids. Germline V gene lookup returns CDR1 LGHDT and CDR2 YNNKEL (reference sequence). Here the CDR3 reads CASSQDYRPYGYTF. The CDR3 DNA sequence: TGTGCCAGCAGCCAAGATTACCGACCCTATGGCTACACCTTC.

This clonotype was seen at least ten times. The CDR3 DNA reads as TGTGCCAGCAGCTTGCGCGGGGGGGCCGATGAGCAGTTCTTC. It translates to CASSLRGGADEQFF. The chain carries TRBV5-6 and TRBJ2-1; 9 bases line up with TRBD2. The germline gives CDR1 SGHDT, CDR2 YYEEEE. The CDR3 loop spans 14 amino acids. With 1 base clipped from V and 8 bases from J, the junction kept 4 bases outside the gene matches.

The CDR3 bases are TGTGCCAGCCGTTCTCCTGGGGTAGAGGAGACCCAGTACTTC. Amino acid sequence: CASRSPGVEETQYF. This chain uses TRBV5-5 with TRBJ2-5; D unclear. The CDR3 sequence is 14 residues long. Trimming shortened V by 7 bases and J by 5 bases, and 18 bases separated the two germline ends. CDR1 and CDR2 (germline): SGHKS, YYEKEE (reference sequence).

The rearrangement joins TRBV7-9 to TRBJ1-2; 9 bases line up with TRBD1. The trim removed 5 bases at V and 3 bases at J, leaving 4 bases unmatched. Per germline, CDR1 SEHNR and CDR2 FQNEAQ (reference sequence). This CDR3 has 14 amino acids. The CDR3 DNA reads as TGTGCCAGCAGCGTACAGGGGGCGGACTATGGCTACACCTTC. Its translation is CASSVQGADYGYTF.

V gene TRBV5-5 combines with J gene TRBJ2-3; D gene ambiguous. V was clipped by 4 bases and J by 6 bases, with 27 bases between them. There are 18 residues in the CDR3. Germline V CDR1 and CDR2: SGHKS, YYEKEE (reference sequence). This CDR3 is CASSNLERRTASWDTQYF. CDR3 DNA: TGTGCCAGCAGCAACCTCGAAAGGCGCACCGCCAGTTGGGATACGCAGTATTTT.

In this sample, this clonotype turned up many times. The chain is built from TRBV20-1 and TRBJ1-1; D is possibly TRBD1 (5 bases). The germline V gene has CDR1 DFQATT and CDR2 SNEGSKA (reference sequence). The CDR3 consists of 13 residues. Between the trimmed V and J ends, which lost 3 bases and 0 bases, there was a span of 8 bases. The CDR3 protein is CSARGLVNTEAFF. The CDR3 coding sequence is TGCAGTGCTAGGGGACTGGTGAACACTGAAGCTTTCTTT.

The chain employs TRBV7-2 and TRBJ1-2; no clear D gene. The germline CDR1 and CDR2 sequences are SGHTA and FQGNSA. The V end was cut by 4 bases, the J end by 8 bases, with 8 bases between. The CDR3 spans 11 residues. The CDR3 loop reads CASSYGMGYTF. The CDR3 bases are TGTGCCAGCAGCTACGGGATGGGCTACACCTTC.

This clonotype was counted at least ten times. The chain uses TRBV20-1 and TRBJ2-5, with D uncertain. This CDR3 contains 11 residues. Looked up from germline, CDR1 is DFQATT and CDR2 is SNEGSKA (reference sequence). V was cut by 7 bases and J by 3 bases, with 9 bases left in between. The CDR3, as DNA: TGCAGTGTAGGGAAGAAAGAGACCCAGTACTTC. It is translated as CSVGKKETQYF.

This clonotype was detected only a few times. This sequence joins TRBV18 and TRBJ2-1; the match to TRBD2 covers 11 bases. The ends lost 3 bases at V and 10 bases at J; junction bases unmatched: 8. Per germline, CDR1 KGHSH and CDR2 LQKENI. The CDR3 extends over 15 amino acids. The CDR3 bases are TGTGCCAGCTCACCGACTAGCGGGGACGTGGGCGAGCAGTTCTTC. Protein product: CASSPTSGDVGEQFF.

The genes are TRBV28 and TRBJ2-1; D is perhaps TRBD2 (5 bases). Trimming removed 6 bases from V and 0 bases from J, with 18 bases in between. The CDR3 covers 17 residues. Germline CDR1 MDHEN, CDR2 SYDVKM. CDR3 sequence reads: CASRLRTGVSSYNEQFF. In nucleotides, the CDR3 is TGTGCCAGCAGACTCCGGACTGGCGTTAGCTCCTACAATGAGCAGTTCTTC.

This clonotype was recorded at least ten times. V usage is TRBV29-1 and J usage is TRBJ2-2; TRBD1 is a possible D gene (5 bases). Germline loops: CDR1 SQVTM, CDR2 ANQGSEA. CDR3 length: 13 residues. V shed 3 bases and J shed 4 bases, with 9 bases lying between them. CDR3 protein: CSVETVTTGELFF. CDR3 bases: TGCAGCGTTGAGACAGTCACCACCGGGGAGCTGTTTTTT.

This clonotype was seen ten or more times. The chain uses TRBV10-3 and TRBJ1-5, with 7 bases aligning to TRBD1. The CDR3 extends over 15 amino acids. Per the germline V gene, CDR1 is ENHRY and CDR2 is SYGVKD. V lost 6 bases to trimming and J lost 3 bases; unmatched junction nucleotides: 8. CDR3 sequence: CAIRSGGSNNQPQHF. DNA of the CDR3: TGTGCCATCAGGTCAGGGGGATCGAACAATCAGCCCCAGCATTTT.

At least ten counts were recorded for this clonotype. The chain links TRBV6-1 to TRBJ2-5; a possible D gene is TRBD1 (6 bases). CDR1 and CDR2 from the germline V gene are MNHNS and SASEGT. The CDR3 has 18 residues. V dropped 3 bases and J dropped 0 bases, with 20 bases sitting between them. The CDR3 reads CASSDPGTHARYQETQYF. The CDR3 DNA sequence: TGTGCCAGCAGTGACCCCGGGACACACGCGAGGTACCAAGAGACCCAGTACTTC.

There are many counts of this clonotype. The chain links TRBV7-2 to TRBJ1-1; a weak D match, TRBD1 (5 bases). CDR1 is SGHTA, CDR2 FQGNSA, per germline. The CDR3 has 11 amino acids. V was cut by 4 bases and J by 5 bases, with 5 bases left in between. CDR3 loop: CASSWGTEAFF. The CDR3 DNA follows: TGTGCCAGCAGCTGGGGGACTGAAGCTTTCTTT.

This clonotype was detected many times. The V call is TRBV20-1, the J call TRBJ2-1; 10 bases are a match to TRBD2. The CDR3 has 16 amino acids. Germline V gene sequence: CDR1 DFQATT, CDR2 SNEGSKA (reference sequence). V was clipped by 0 bases and J by 4 bases; unmatched bases: 6. The CDR3 is CSARDRSGGAYNEQFF. The CDR3, as DNA: TGCAGTGCTAGAGATAGGAGCGGGGGGGCTTACAATGAGCAGTTCTTC.

This clonotype occurred many times. The chain uses TRBV20-1 and TRBJ2-7; the match to TRBD1 covers 8 bases. The CDR3 has 16 residues. The V segment lost 1 base and the J segment 4 bases; nucleotides outside the gene matches: 12. Germline V gene lookup returns CDR1 DFQATT and CDR2 SNEGSKA (reference sequence). CDR3 region: CSARGSPRTGRYEQYF. The CDR3 DNA sequence: TGCAGTGCTAGAGGCAGTCCCCGGACAGGGCGTTACGAGCAGTACTTC.

This clonotype was detected only a few times. The V call is TRBV7-2, the J call TRBJ2-7; D remains unclear. Trimming pared 10 bases from V and 0 bases from J, leaving 13 bases between. The germline V gene encodes CDR1 SGHTA and CDR2 FQGNSA. CDR3 length equals 13 residues. CDR3 residues: CATDGQSSYEQYF. For the CDR3, the DNA is TGTGCCACGGACGGCCAGAGCTCCTACGAGCAGTACTTC.

This clonotype was counted a few times. The gene calls are TRBV14 and TRBJ1-1, with 7 nucleotides matching TRBD1. Germline values: CDR1 SGHDN, CDR2 FVKESK. CDR3 length: 17 residues. Trimming removed 1 base from V and 1 base from J; junction bases left unmatched: 9. CDR3 sequence (DNA): TGTGCCAGCAGCCAAGGAGTGAGTACAGGGGCGAACACTGAAGCTTTCTTT. As protein: CASSQGVSTGANTEAFF.

This clonotype was observed at least ten times. The CDR3 loop reads CSVQLNEKLFF. CDR3 coding DNA: TGCAGTGTACAGCTTAATGAAAAACTGTTTTTT. This rearrangement joins TRBV20-1 to TRBJ1-4; no clear D. V was shortened by 7 bases and J by 4 bases, with 7 bases between the two germline ends. The CDR3 is made up of 11 amino acids. Germline V CDR1 and CDR2: DFQATT, SNEGSKA (reference sequence).

In its sample, this clonotype was seen many times. This chain uses TRBV5-1 with TRBJ2-7; 8 nucleotides match TRBD1. The CDR3 length is 14 residues. The germline gives CDR1 SGHRS, CDR2 YFSETQ. J gave up 3 bases and V 6 bases, and 8 bases lay outside the gene matches. The CDR3 here is CASKSAGQVYEQYV. The DNA of the CDR3 is TGCGCCAGCAAAAGCGCGGGACAGGTCTACGAGCAGTACGTC.

There are a few counts of this clonotype. The V call is TRBV7-9, the J call TRBJ1-1; D unclear. This CDR3 has 13 residues. Germline CDR1 is SEHNR and CDR2 is FQNEAQ (reference sequence). The V end was cut by 3 bases, the J end by 7 bases, with 12 bases between. The CDR3 bases are TGTGCCAGCAGCTTTATGGGGTCACTTGAAGCTTTCTTT. Residues: CASSFMGSLEAFF.

This clonotype was counted a single time. An end of the junction does not agree with germline; a read error may underlie this. The chain carries TRBV7-6 and TRBJ1-1; possibly TRBD1 for D (5 bases). The germline gives CDR1 SGHVS, CDR2 FNYEAQ. The CDR3 has 15 residues. CDR3 DNA sequence: TGTGCCAGCAGCTTAGGCGGACACCCGAACGCTGAACCTTTCTTT. Protein product: CASSLGGHPNAEPFF.

The chain employs TRBV7-8 and TRBJ2-2; TRBD1 might be the D (6 bases). Trimming took off 8 bases at V and 7 bases at J, with 14 bases between the two ends. The length of the CDR3 is 13 residues. Germline CDR1 and CDR2: SGHVS and FQNEAQ. DNA of the CDR3: TGTGCCAGCGTGCCAGGGGCAAACGGGGAGCTGTTTTTT. Encoded protein: CASVPGANGELFF.

This chain connects TRBV11-3 to TRBJ2-1; a weak D match, TRBD2 (5 bases). In germline, CDR1 is SGHNT, CDR2 YENEEA. The CDR3 is 15 residues long. V lost 2 bases to trimming and J lost 9 bases, with 17 bases between them. Written as DNA, the CDR3 is TGTGCCAGCAGCTTACGGAATAGCGTGGCGCTTGAGCAGTTCTTC. Encoded protein: CASSLRNSVALEQFF.

At least ten counts were recorded for this clonotype. V usage is TRBV20-1 and J usage is TRBJ2-1; either TRBD1 or TRBD2 may supply D (5 bases each). Germline V CDR1 and CDR2: DFQATT, SNEGSKA (reference sequence). V was shortened by 6 bases and J by 6 bases, with 18 bases between the two germline ends. The length of the CDR3 is 14 residues. CDR3 protein: CSAERGVFGNEQFF. DNA for the CDR3: TGCAGTGCCGAAAGAGGGGTCTTTGGCAATGAGCAGTTCTTC.